Listed below are T cell receptor beta chains from one sample, sequenced in a study of cytomegalovirus exposure and HLA in healthy donors. Assay: immunoSEQ multiplex PCR; the TCRdb copy retains only in-frame clones and omits some. The sample includes over 65,000 clones, over 75% of them seen just once. Sequencing was done on a sample of PBMCs. These receptors were obtained from a man aged 45-60 years in good health and CMV-seronegative. Both conserved end residues are part of each CDR3. D genes are given only for firm matches. Some rows mark clone size as missing; the rest say once, few, many or name a class of expanded clone.

-	TRBV7-9	TRBJ1-1	-	CASSFQGLEAFF	TGTGCCAGCAGCTTCCAGGGCCTTGAAGCTTTCTTT
TRBD2	TRBV4-1	TRBJ2-3	-	CASSQASSGGKADTQYF	TGCGCCAGCAGCCAAGCCTCTAGCGGGGGTAAGGCAGATACGCAGTATTTT
TRBD2	TRBV12-5	TRBJ2-1	-	CASGLTSAYNEQFF	TGTGCTAGTGGTTTGACTAGCGCCTACAATGAGCAGTTCTTC
-	TRBV20-1	TRBJ2-7	-	CSARDIHEQYF	TGCAGTGCTAGAGATATCCACGAGCAGTACTTC
TRBD2	TRBV9	TRBJ2-1	-	CASSVEGGGASEQFF	TGTGCCAGCAGCGTAGAGGGCGGGGGGGCCAGTGAGCAGTTCTTC
-	TRBV6-6	TRBJ1-6	-	CAAEKGDYSPLHF	TGTGCCGCAGAGAAAGGGGATTATTCACCCCTCCACTTT
TRBD2	TRBV27	TRBJ2-1	once	CASSSQPAGGASYNEQFF	TGTGCCAGCAGTTCCCAACCAGCGGGGGGGGCCTCCTACAATGAGCAGTTCTTC
TRBD2	TRBV11-3	TRBJ2-5	-	CASSLGPTSGGETQYF	TGTGCCAGCAGCTTAGGCCCGACTAGCGGGGGGGAGACCCAGTACTTC
-	TRBV11-2	TRBJ2-1	few	CASSLRGTVFNEQFF	TGTGCCAGCAGCCTACGGGGGACAGTATTCAATGAGCAGTTCTTC
-	TRBV28	TRBJ1-1	-	CASSFRGGTTEAFF	TGTGCCAGCAGTTTTCGGGGGGGGACCACTGAAGCTTTCTTT
-	TRBV28	TRBJ2-2	-	CASSFRQGGTGELFF	TGTGCCAGCAGTTTCAGGCAGGGGGGCACCGGGGAGCTGTTTTTT
TRBD1	TRBV7-6	TRBJ1-2	-	CASSPSDRGRAYGYTF	TGTGCCAGCAGCCCATCGGACAGGGGTCGGGCCTATGGCTACACCTTC
TRBD1	TRBV7-9	TRBJ1-2	once	CASSLGGTQGNYGYTF	TGTGCCAGCAGCTTAGGGGGAACACAGGGGAACTATGGCTACACCTTC
-	TRBV7-2	TRBJ1-2	-	CASSLARGAEGYTF	TGTGCCAGCAGCTTAGCGCGGGGGGCAGAAGGCTACACCTTC
-	TRBV7-3	TRBJ2-2	-	CASSLRPLDTNTGELFF	TGTGCCAGCAGCTTAAGACCGTTGGACACTAACACCGGGGAGCTGTTTTTT
TRBD1	TRBV5-1	TRBJ2-1	medium-sized	CASSLGGSAYNEQFF	TGCGCCAGCAGCTTAGGGGGCTCGGCCTACAATGAGCAGTTCTTC
TRBD1	TRBV28	TRBJ1-1	-	CAITSRTRFPTGITEAFF	TGTGCCATCACGAGCAGGACCCGTTTTCCGACAGGGATCACTGAAGCTTTCTTT
-	TRBV14	TRBJ2-7	-	CASSLPGGTFDRYEQYF	TGTGCCAGCAGCCTCCCTGGAGGGACCTTTGATAGGTACGAGCAGTACTTC
-	TRBV9	TRBJ2-7	few	CASSVDSLATSYEQYF	TGTGCCAGCAGCGTAGACTCGCTAGCGACCTCCTACGAGCAGTACTTC
TRBD2	TRBV18	TRBJ2-3	few	CASSPVSGGTDTQYF	TGTGCCAGCTCACCAGTTAGCGGGGGCACAGATACGCAGTATTTT
TRBD1	TRBV18	TRBJ1-3	-	CASSPVLLTGGNPYSGNTIYF	TGTGCCAGCTCGCCCGTCCTCCTGACAGGGGGCAATCCTTACTCTGGAAACACCATATATTTT
TRBD1	TRBV28	TRBJ1-1	-	CASSSGDRGRTEAFF	TGTGCCAGCAGTTCGGGGGACAGGGGGAGGACTGAAGCTTTCTTT
-	TRBV7-9	TRBJ1-2	-	CASSLKQGQPYGYTF	TGTGCCAGCAGCTTAAAGCAGGGCCAACCCTATGGCTACACCTTC
TRBD2	TRBV7-2	TRBJ2-2	once	CATKRGGDTGELFF	TGTGCCACTAAGCGGGGGGGAGATACCGGGGAGCTGTTTTTT